This T cell receptor beta chain derives from a study of T cells after yellow fever vaccination. As concerns this clonotype: Its antigen remains unknown.

From germline, CDR1 is MGHRA and CDR2 YSYEKL. V lost 4 bases and J lost 2, with 16 bases in between. This CDR3 is 16 amino acids long. TCRdb itself ran the 5' RACE reads through MiXCR, one entry per CDR3 protein. In the table there are about 120,000 distinct CDR3 sequences, 8% to 10% of which are singletons. Findings of the study overall: On re-exposure, the response was weaker but peaked faster, at day 5 versus 15. Only a small proportion of the clonotypes turned up in both the CD4 and the CD8 compartments, likely arising from convergent recombination.

This receptor was identified in a man in his late teens or twenties who received the YFV17D yellow fever vaccine. The chain carries TRBV4-1 and TRBJ2-3; D remains unclear. Sequencing was performed on CD8+ T cells sorted from PBMCs, taken on the day of the yellow fever booster vaccination. CDR3 coding DNA: TGCGCCAGCAGCCCCGTGTGGCGGACGTACACAGATACGCAGTATTTT. Translating gives CASSPVWRTYTDTQYF.